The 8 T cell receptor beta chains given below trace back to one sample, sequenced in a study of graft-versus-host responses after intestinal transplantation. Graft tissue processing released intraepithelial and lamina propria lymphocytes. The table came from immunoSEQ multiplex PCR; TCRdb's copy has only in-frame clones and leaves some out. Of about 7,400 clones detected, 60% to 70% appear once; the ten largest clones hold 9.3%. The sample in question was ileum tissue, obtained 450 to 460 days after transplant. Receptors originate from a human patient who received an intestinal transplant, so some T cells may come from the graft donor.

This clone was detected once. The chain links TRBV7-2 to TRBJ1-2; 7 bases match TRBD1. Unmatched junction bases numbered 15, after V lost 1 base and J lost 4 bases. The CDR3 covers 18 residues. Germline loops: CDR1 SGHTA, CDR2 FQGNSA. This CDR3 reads CASSLGGRGSLNLYGYTF. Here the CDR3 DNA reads TGTGCCAGCAGCTTAGGAGGCAGGGGGTCACTAAACCTCTATGGCTACACCTTC.

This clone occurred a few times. CDR3 sequence: CASSQRGEGTDTQYF. The CDR3 coding sequence is TGTGCCAGCAGCCAACGGGGGGAAGGCACAGATACGCAGTATTTT. V usage is TRBV6-6 and J usage is TRBJ2-3, with 7 bases aligning to TRBD2. Germline loops: CDR1 MNHNY, CDR2 SVGAGI (reference sequence). Losses at the gene ends were 6 bases for V and 1 base for J; bases not matched to a gene: 7. There are 15 residues in the CDR3.

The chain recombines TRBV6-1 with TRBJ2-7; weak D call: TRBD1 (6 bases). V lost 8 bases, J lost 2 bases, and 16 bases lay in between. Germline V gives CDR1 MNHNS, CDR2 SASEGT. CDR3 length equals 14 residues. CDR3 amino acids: CASEVQGPTYEQYF. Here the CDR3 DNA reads TGTGCCAGCGAGGTCCAGGGGCCTACCTACGAGCAGTACTTC.

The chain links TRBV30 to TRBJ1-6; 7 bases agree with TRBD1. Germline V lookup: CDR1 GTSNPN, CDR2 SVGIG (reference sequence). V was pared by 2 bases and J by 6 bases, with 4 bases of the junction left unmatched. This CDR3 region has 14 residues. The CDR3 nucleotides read TGTGCCTGGAGTCGCGACAGGGTTAATTCACCCCTCCACTTT. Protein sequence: CAWSRDRVNSPLHF.

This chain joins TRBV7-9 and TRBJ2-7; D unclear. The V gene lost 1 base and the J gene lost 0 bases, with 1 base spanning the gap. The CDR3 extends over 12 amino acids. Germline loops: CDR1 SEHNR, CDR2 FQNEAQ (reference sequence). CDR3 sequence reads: CASSLGSYEQYF. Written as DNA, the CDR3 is TGTGCCAGCAGCTTAGGCTCCTACGAGCAGTACTTC.

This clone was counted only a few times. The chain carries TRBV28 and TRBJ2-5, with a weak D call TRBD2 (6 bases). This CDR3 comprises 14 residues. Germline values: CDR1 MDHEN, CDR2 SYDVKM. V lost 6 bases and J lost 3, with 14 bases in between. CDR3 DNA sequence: TGTGCCAGCAGCCAGGAGGGACGGAAAGAGACCCAGTACTTC. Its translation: CASSQEGRKETQYF.

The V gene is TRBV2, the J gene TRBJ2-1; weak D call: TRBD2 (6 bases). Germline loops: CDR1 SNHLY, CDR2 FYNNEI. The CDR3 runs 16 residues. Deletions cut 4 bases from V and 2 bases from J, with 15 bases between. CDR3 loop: CASSAQLAHPYNEQFF. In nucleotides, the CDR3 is TGTGCCAGCAGTGCTCAACTAGCCCACCCCTACAATGAGCAGTTCTTC.

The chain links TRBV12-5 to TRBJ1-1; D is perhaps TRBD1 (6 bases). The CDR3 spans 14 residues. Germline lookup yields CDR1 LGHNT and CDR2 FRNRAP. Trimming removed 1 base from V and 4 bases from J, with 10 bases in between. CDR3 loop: CASGLAGGSTEAFF. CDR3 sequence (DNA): TGTGCTAGTGGTTTGGCCGGGGGCAGCACTGAAGCTTTCTTT.